Presented here are 9 T cell receptor beta chains from one specimen sequenced in a study of blood T cell repertoires in COVID-19. Profiled with immunoSEQ multiplex PCR; TCRdb holds only in-frame clones, not every one. Among around 100,000 clones listed, less than 95% were seen once. Sample: peripheral blood. Receptor source: a man younger than 30 with COVID-19, enrolled during active disease.

CDR3 loop: CATHTGTGIQETQYF. The CDR3 nucleotides read TGTGCCACCCACACCGGGACAGGTATCCAAGAGACCCAGTACTTC. The chain couples TRBV28 to TRBJ2-5; 8 bases agree with TRBD1. This CDR3 comprises 15 residues. CDR1 is MDHEN and CDR2 is SYDVKM in the germline V gene. V trimming: 10 bases; J trimming: 1 base; junction bases outside the gene matches: 11.

The chain has TRBV6-2 or TRBV6-3 and TRBJ2-7, with 13 bases lining up with TRBD2. Per the germline V gene, CDR1 is MNHEY and CDR2 is SVGEGT. J gave up 2 bases and V 6 bases, and 4 bases lay outside the gene matches. This CDR3 is 15 amino acids long. The CDR3 sequence: CASSSGLAGTYEQYF. In nucleotides, the CDR3 is TGTGCCAGCAGCTCGGGACTAGCGGGAACCTACGAGCAGTACTTC.

V usage is TRBV13 and J usage is TRBJ2-3, with TRBD1 matching 11 bases. The germline gives CDR1 PRHDT, CDR2 FYEKMQ (reference sequence). Losses at the gene ends were 1 base for V and 6 bases for J; bases not matched to a gene: 6. This CDR3 comprises 16 residues. This chain's CDR3 is CASSLVRTGGGDTQYF. The CDR3 DNA reads as TGTGCCAGCAGCTTAGTTCGGACAGGGGGCGGCGATACGCAGTATTTT.

In its sample, this clone was seen once. This chain connects TRBV25-1 to TRBJ2-1; 8 bases fit TRBD2. The ends lost 4 bases at V and 6 bases at J; junction bases unmatched: 8. The germline gives CDR1 MGHDK, CDR2 SYGVNS. CDR3 length equals 15 residues. The DNA for the CDR3 is TGTGCCAGCAGTGCCAGCGGGAGTTTCCGCAATGAGCAGTTCTTC. Amino acids: CASSASGSFRNEQFF.

The chain has TRBV27 and TRBJ1-1; the D is unclear. CDR1 and CDR2 (germline): MNHEY, SMNVEV (reference sequence). Trimming took off 4 bases at V and 3 bases at J, with 15 bases between the two ends. The CDR3 is 15 amino acids. The CDR3 region is CASSYNAREDTEAFF. The CDR3, as DNA: TGTGCCAGCAGTTACAACGCTCGGGAGGACACTGAAGCTTTCTTT.

The V call is TRBV13, the J call TRBJ2-7, with 12 bases matching TRBD2. The CDR3 is made up of 17 amino acids. The germline CDR1 and CDR2 sequences are PRHDT and FYEKMQ (reference sequence). V lost 4 bases and J lost 1; bases outside the gene matches: 8. The CDR3 nucleotides are TGTGCCAGCAGCTCTACCACTAGCGGGAGGTTTTCCTACGAGCAGTACTTC. This gives the protein CASSSTTSGRFSYEQYF.

This clone came up a few times. The V gene is TRBV13, the J gene TRBJ2-7; D may be TRBD2 (6 bases). This CDR3 is built from 14 residues. Per the germline V gene, CDR1 is PRHDT and CDR2 is FYEKMQ (reference sequence). V lost 2 bases and J 5 bases, leaving 13 bases between the germline ends. In nucleotides, the CDR3 is TGTGCCAGCAGCTTAAATCTGGGGGGAAACGAGCAGTACTTC. It yields the protein CASSLNLGGNEQYF.

The rearrangement links TRBV28 to TRBJ1-5, with TRBD1 as a possible D gene (5 bases). Germline V gene lookup returns CDR1 MDHEN and CDR2 SYDVKM. Trimming stripped 5 bases from V and 6 bases from J, with 14 bases between. The CDR3 length is 14 residues. The CDR3 nucleotides read TGTGCCAGCAGTCCCCACAGGAACGGTCAGCCCCAGCATTTT. It yields the protein CASSPHRNGQPQHF.

The chain joins TRBV28 to TRBJ1-1, with 9 positions matching TRBD1. The germline V gene encodes CDR1 MDHEN and CDR2 SYDVKM. CDR3 size: 14 residues. With V trimmed by 6 bases and J by 1 base, 3 bases remained unmatched. The CDR3 reads CASRGQGGNTEAFF. CDR3 in DNA: TGTGCCAGCAGGGGACAGGGTGGGAACACTGAAGCTTTCTTT.